These 16 T cell receptor beta chains came from one sample sequenced in a study of blood T cell repertoires in COVID-19. Assay used: immunoSEQ multiplex PCR; TCRdb lists only in-frame clones, some missing. The data show around 440,000 clones, with approximately 88% seen just once and around 12% held by the top ten. The sample consisted of peripheral blood. The receptor source for this set is a woman between 45 and 65 years old with COVID-19, enrolled during active disease.

This chain uses TRBV3-1 (or the pseudogene TRBV3-2) with TRBJ2-3, with 8 bases fitting TRBD2. The CDR3 consists of 19 residues. Germline CDR1 LGHDT, CDR2 YNNKEL (reference sequence). V lost 6 bases and J lost 5; bases outside the gene matches: 22. CDR3 in amino acids: CASRGSVSGVLTQGDTQYF. The DNA of the CDR3 is TGTGCCAGCAGGGGGTCGGTTAGCGGGGTCCTTACACAGGGAGATACGCAGTATTTT.

This clone was seen a handful of times. The chain combines TRBV7-2 with TRBJ2-7; D might be TRBD2 (5 bases). CDR1 SGHTA and CDR2 FQGNSA come from the germline V gene. With 3 bases removed from V and 0 bases from J, the gap between germline ends came to 9 bases. The CDR3 spans 14 residues. The CDR3 is CASSFAGNSYEQYF. The CDR3 nucleotides read TGTGCCAGCAGCTTTGCGGGTAACTCCTACGAGCAGTACTTC.

The chain combines TRBV6-4 with TRBJ2-3; the D gene is possibly TRBD1 (5 bases). Germline values: CDR1 MRHNA, CDR2 SNTAGT. With 3 bases removed from V and 3 bases from J, the gap between germline ends came to 10 bases. The CDR3 loop spans 14 amino acids. CDR3 nucleotide sequence: TGTGCCAGCAGTGAGGGGCCTAGTACAGATACGCAGTATTTT. Its protein is CASSEGPSTDTQYF.

V and J are TRBV7-2 and TRBJ2-3, with 12 bases aligning to TRBD1. The CDR3 consists of 16 residues. V shed 1 base, J shed 6 bases, and the junction held 5 bases outside the gene matches. CDR1 is SGHTA, CDR2 FQGNSA, per germline. CDR3 in DNA: TGTGCCAGCAGCTTAGTGGGGACAGGGGGCGGCGATACGCAGTATTTT. It codes for CASSLVGTGGGDTQYF.

The rearrangement links TRBV6-2 or TRBV6-3 to TRBJ2-5; possibly TRBD2 for D (6 bases). In germline, CDR1 is MNHEY, CDR2 SVGEGT. The ends were cut back, 6 bases at V and 0 bases at J, with 17 bases in the middle. The CDR3 has 16 amino acids. CDR3 coding DNA: TGTGCCAGCAGCCCCTTTGCGGGGAATTACCAAGAGACCCAGTACTTC. Amino acid sequence: CASSPFAGNYQETQYF.

V gene TRBV2 combines with J gene TRBJ1-2; 7 positions agree with TRBD1. The CDR3 sequence is 12 residues long. With V trimmed by 7 bases and J by 2 bases, 1 base remained unmatched. Germline V gene data show CDR1 as SNHLY and CDR2 as FYNNEI. CDR3 DNA: TGTGCCAGCACACAGGGGAACTATGGCTACACCTTC. It translates to CASTQGNYGYTF.

This clone was found once. V gene TRBV10-1 combines with J gene TRBJ2-1; D not resolved. V was shortened by 0 bases and J by 5 bases, with 8 bases between the two germline ends. Germline V lookup: CDR1 WNHNN, CDR2 SYGVQD (reference sequence). The CDR3 loop spans 14 amino acids. The CDR3 reads CASSESGRNNEQFF. The CDR3, as DNA: TGCGCCAGCAGTGAGTCAGGCAGGAACAATGAGCAGTTCTTC.

The genes are TRBV7-8 and TRBJ1-5; D is perhaps TRBD1 (6 bases). This CDR3 contains 15 residues. V lost 5 bases, J lost 8 bases, and 19 bases lay in between. Germline lookup yields CDR1 SGHVS and CDR2 FQNEAQ. Written as DNA, the CDR3 is TGTGCCAGCAGCCACCAGGACAGTTCTTGGGAGCCCCAGCATTTT. Protein sequence: CASSHQDSSWEPQHF.

The chain carries TRBV4-1 and TRBJ2-7; 11 nucleotides align to TRBD2. The CDR3 extends over 17 amino acids. The V segment lost 1 base and the J segment 2 bases; nucleotides outside the gene matches: 7. CDR1 and CDR2 (germline): MGHRA, YSYEKL. Written as DNA, the CDR3 is TGCGCCAGCAGCCAAGGGCGACTAGCGGGGCCGACCTACGAGCAGTACTTC. Translation gives CASSQGRLAGPTYEQYF.

The chain uses TRBV25-1 and TRBJ1-2; D remains ambiguous. The CDR3 is 16 residues long. Trimming removed 2 bases at V and 5 bases at J, with 18 bases between. The germline CDR1 and CDR2 sequences are MGHDK and SYGVNS. Here the CDR3 DNA reads TGTGCCAGCAGTGAAGGTGGTTCACCTAATAATTATGGCTACACCTTC. This sequence encodes CASSEGGSPNNYGYTF.

The count of this clone is one. The chain uses TRBV28 and TRBJ2-7; 8 bases are a match to TRBD2. Germline V gene sequence: CDR1 MDHEN, CDR2 SYDVKM. With V trimmed by 5 bases and J by 4 bases, 13 bases remained unmatched. The CDR3 sequence is 16 residues long. The CDR3 nucleotides read TGTGCCAGCAGTCCCCGGGGGGGGCTATTGGTGTACGAGCAGTACTTC. Residues: CASSPRGGLLVYEQYF.

This clone was seen only a few times. The chain couples TRBV29-1 to TRBJ2-2, with D maybe TRBD1 (6 bases). V was clipped by 5 bases and J by 3 bases, with 10 bases between them. Per germline, CDR1 SQVTM and CDR2 ANQGSEA. The CDR3 has 13 residues. CDR3 in amino acids: CSVFQGHTGELFF. The CDR3 DNA sequence: TGCAGCGTTTTTCAGGGGCACACCGGGGAGCTGTTTTTT.

The J gene is TRBJ2-7, the V gene TRBV11-2; 9 nucleotides agree with TRBD1. The germline V gene has CDR1 SGHAT and CDR2 FQNNGV. V lost 4 bases, J lost 3 bases, and 4 bases stayed unmatched. CDR3 length equals 14 residues. CDR3 coding DNA: TGTGCCAGCAGCTCGACAGGGGGGAACTACGAGCAGTACTTC. Amino acid sequence: CASSSTGGNYEQYF.

The V gene is TRBV7-3, the J gene TRBJ2-2, with 7 bases fitting TRBD2. This CDR3 is 14 amino acids long. Germline CDR1 SGHTA, CDR2 FQGTGA. Trimming cost V 5 bases and J 4 bases; bases outside gene matches: 4. CDR3 in DNA: TGTGCCAGCAGCCCTAGCGGCCCCACCGGGGAGCTGTTTTTT. It encodes CASSPSGPTGELFF.

The chain carries TRBV5-1 and TRBJ1-1; D might be TRBD1 (6 bases). V lost 4 bases and J 0 bases, leaving 13 bases between the germline ends. CDR1 is SGHRS, CDR2 YFSETQ, per germline. The CDR3 is 15 amino acids. This CDR3 reads CASSRSGAMNTEAFF. Here the CDR3 DNA reads TGCGCCAGCAGCCGATCAGGGGCCATGAACACTGAAGCTTTCTTT.

The chain joins TRBV6-6 to TRBJ1-2, with 7 positions matching TRBD1. Germline V gene sequence: CDR1 MNHNY, CDR2 SVGAGI (reference sequence). V lost 3 bases, J lost 6 bases, and 4 bases stayed unmatched. The CDR3 spans 13 residues. As DNA, the CDR3 is TGTGCCAGCAGTTATACAGGGGAGGATGGCTACACCTTC. Its protein product is CASSYTGEDGYTF.